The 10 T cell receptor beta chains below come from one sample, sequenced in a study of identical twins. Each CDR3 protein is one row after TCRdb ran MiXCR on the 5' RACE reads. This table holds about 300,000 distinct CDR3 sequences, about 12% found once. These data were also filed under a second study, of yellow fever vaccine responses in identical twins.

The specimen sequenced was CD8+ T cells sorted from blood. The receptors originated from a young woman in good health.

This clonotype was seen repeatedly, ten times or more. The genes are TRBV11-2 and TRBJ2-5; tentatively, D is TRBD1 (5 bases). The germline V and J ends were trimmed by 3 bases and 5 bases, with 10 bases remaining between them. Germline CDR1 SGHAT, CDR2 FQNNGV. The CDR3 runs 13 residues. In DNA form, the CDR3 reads TGTGCCAGCAGCTTCGTAGGGGTGGAGACCCAGTACTTC. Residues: CASSFVGVETQYF.

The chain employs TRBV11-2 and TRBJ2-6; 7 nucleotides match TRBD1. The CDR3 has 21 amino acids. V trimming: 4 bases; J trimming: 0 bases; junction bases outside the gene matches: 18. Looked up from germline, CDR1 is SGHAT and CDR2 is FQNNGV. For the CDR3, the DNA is TGTGCCAGCAGCTCCCGAACCCTTCTCTGGACAGGCCGCTCTGGGGCCAACGTCCTGACTTTC. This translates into CASSSRTLLWTGRSGANVLTF.

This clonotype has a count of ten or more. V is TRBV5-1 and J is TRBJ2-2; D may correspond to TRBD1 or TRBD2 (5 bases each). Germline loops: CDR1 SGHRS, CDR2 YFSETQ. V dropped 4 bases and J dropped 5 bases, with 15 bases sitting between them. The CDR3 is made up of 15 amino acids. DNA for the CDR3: TGCGCCAGCAGCCAAGCGGTGGGGGATACCGGGGAGCTGTTTTTT. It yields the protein CASSQAVGDTGELFF.

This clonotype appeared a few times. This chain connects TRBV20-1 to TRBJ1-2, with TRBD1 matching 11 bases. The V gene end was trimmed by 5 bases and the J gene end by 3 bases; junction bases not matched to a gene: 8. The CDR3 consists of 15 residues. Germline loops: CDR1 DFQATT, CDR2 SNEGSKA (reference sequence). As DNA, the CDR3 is TGCAGTGCTCTGGACAGGGGGCGCGGGGACTATGGCTACACCTTC. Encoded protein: CSALDRGRGDYGYTF.

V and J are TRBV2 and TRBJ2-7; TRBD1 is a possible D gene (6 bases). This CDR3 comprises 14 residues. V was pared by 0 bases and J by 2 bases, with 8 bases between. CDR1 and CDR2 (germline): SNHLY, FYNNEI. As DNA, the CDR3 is TGTGCCAGCAGTGAAGCTGGGGGCCCCTACGAGCAGTACGTC. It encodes CASSEAGGPYEQYV.

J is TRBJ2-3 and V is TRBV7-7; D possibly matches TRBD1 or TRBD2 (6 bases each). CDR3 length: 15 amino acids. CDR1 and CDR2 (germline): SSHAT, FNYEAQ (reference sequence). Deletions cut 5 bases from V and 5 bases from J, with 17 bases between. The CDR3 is CASSPGGGRGDTQYF. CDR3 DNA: TGTGCCAGCAGCCCAGGAGGGGGACGGGGAGATACGCAGTATTTT.

Here the CDR3 reads CASSLLADGTGELFF. The CDR3 DNA reads TGCGCCAGCAGCTTGCTCGCAGATGGAACCGGGGAGCTGTTTTTT. This chain connects TRBV5-1 to TRBJ2-2, with D unresolved. The CDR3 has 15 amino acids. Looked up from germline, CDR1 is SGHRS and CDR2 is YFSETQ. V was pared by 1 base and J by 5 bases, with 12 bases between.

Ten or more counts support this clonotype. CDR3 amino acids: CSVEDLASGRTYNEQFF. The CDR3 DNA sequence: TGCAGCGTTGAAGATCTGGCTAGCGGGAGGACCTACAATGAGCAGTTCTTC. V is TRBV29-1 and J is TRBJ2-1, with 11 bases fitting TRBD2. The ends lost 0 bases at V and 2 bases at J; junction bases unmatched: 6. There are 17 residues in the CDR3. Germline assignment: CDR1 SQVTM and CDR2 ANQGSEA.

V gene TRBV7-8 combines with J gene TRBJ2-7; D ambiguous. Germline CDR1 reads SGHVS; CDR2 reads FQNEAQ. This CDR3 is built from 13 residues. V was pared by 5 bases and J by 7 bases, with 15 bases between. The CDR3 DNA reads TGTGCCAGCAGCCACCGTGGGATTGTGGAGCAGTACGTC. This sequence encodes CASSHRGIVEQYV.

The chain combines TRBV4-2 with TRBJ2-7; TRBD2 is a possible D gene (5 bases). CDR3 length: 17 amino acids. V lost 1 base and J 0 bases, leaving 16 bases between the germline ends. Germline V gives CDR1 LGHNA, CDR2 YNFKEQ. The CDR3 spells CASSQVATEDYSYEQYF. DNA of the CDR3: TGTGCCAGCAGCCAAGTGGCTACTGAAGACTACTCCTACGAGCAGTACTTC.